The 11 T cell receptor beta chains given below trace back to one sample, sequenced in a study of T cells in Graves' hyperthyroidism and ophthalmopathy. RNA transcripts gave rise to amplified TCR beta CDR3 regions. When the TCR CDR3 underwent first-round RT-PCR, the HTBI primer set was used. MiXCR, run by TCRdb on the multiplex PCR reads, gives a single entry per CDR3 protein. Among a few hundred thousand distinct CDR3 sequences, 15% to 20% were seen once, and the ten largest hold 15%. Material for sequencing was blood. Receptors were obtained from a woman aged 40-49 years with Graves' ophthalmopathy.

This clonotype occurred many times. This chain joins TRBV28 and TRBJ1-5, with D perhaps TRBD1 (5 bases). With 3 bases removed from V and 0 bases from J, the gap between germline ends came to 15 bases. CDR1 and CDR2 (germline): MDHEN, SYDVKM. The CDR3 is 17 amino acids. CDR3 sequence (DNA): TGTGCCAGCAGTTTGAGCGGGGCCGGTTATAGCAATCAGCCCCAGCATTTT. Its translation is CASSLSGAGYSNQPQHF.

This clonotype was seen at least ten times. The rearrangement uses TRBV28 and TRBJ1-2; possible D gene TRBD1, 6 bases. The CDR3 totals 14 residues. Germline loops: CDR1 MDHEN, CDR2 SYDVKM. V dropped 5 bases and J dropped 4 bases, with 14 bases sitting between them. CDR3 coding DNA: TGTGCCAGCAGTCGCCTACAGGGTTCCTATGGCTACACCTTC. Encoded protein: CASSRLQGSYGYTF.

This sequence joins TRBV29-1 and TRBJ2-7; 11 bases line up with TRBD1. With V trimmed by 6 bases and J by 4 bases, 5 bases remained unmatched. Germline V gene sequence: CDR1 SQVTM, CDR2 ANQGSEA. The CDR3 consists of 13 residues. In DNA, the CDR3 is TGCAGCGTCGGGACAGGGGGTTCATACGAGCAGTACTTC. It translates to CSVGTGGSYEQYF.

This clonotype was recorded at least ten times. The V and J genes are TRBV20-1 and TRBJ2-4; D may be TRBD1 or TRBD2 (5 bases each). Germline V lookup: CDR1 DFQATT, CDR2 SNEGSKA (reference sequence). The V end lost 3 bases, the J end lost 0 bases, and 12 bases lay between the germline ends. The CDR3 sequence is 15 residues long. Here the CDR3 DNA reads TGCAGTGCTAGTCGGGACCCAGTAGCCAAAAACATTCAGTACTTC. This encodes CSASRDPVAKNIQYF.

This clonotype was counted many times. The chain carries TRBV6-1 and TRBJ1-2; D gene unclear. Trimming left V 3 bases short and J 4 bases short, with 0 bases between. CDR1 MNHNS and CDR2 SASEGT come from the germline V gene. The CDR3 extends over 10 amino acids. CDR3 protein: CASSDYGYTF. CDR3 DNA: TGTGCCAGCAGTGACTATGGCTACACCTTC.

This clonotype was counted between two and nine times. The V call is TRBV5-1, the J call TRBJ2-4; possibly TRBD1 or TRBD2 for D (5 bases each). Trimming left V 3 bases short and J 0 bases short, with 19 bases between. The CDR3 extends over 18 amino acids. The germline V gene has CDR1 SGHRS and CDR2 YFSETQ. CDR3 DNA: TGCGCCAGCAGCTACGGGACGTTAGAGACCCTAGCCAAAAACATTCAGTACTTC. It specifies CASSYGTLETLAKNIQYF.

The DNA for the CDR3 is TGTGCCAGCAGCCTTCAACAAAACGCGATCTATGGCTACACCTTC. Translated: CASSLQQNAIYGYTF. This sequence joins TRBV7-2 and TRBJ1-2; D not resolved. CDR1 SGHTA and CDR2 FQGNSA come from the germline V gene. Trimming removed 5 bases at V and 4 bases at J, with 17 bases between. This CDR3 spans 15 amino acids.

DNA for the CDR3: TGTGCCAGCAGAAGCGGGAGTGGTGAGACCCAGTACTTC. Residues: CASRSGSGETQYF. J is TRBJ2-5 and V is TRBV27; 8 bases fit TRBD2. V was clipped by 6 bases and J by 5 bases; unmatched bases: 5. This CDR3 contains 13 residues. CDR1 is MNHEY and CDR2 is SMNVEV in the germline V gene (reference sequence).

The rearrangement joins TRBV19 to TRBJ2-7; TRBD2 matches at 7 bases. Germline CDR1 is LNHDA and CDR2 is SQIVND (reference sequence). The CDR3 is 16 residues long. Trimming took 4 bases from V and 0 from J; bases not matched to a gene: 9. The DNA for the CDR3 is TGTGCCAGTAGTACCCCAGGCGGCGGGAGCTCCTACGAGCAGTACTTC. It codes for CASSTPGGGSSYEQYF.

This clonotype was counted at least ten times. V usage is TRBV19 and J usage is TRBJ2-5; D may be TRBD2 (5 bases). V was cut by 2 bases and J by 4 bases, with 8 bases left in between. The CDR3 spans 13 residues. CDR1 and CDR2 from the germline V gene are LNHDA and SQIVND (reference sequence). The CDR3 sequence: CASSISAGETQYF. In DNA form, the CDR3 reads TGTGCCAGTAGTATAAGTGCGGGAGAGACCCAGTACTTC. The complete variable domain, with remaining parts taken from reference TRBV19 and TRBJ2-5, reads DGGITQSPKYLFRKEGQNVTLSCEQNLNHDAMYWYRQDPGQGLRLIYYSQIVNDFQKGDIAEGYSVSREKKESFPLTVTSAQKNPTAFYLCASSISAGETQYFGPGTRLLVL.

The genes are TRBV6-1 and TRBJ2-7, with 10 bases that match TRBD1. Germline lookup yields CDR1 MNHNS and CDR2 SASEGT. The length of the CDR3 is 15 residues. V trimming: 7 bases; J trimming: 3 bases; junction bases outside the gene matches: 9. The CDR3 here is CASIPRDRGFYEQYF. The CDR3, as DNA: TGTGCCAGCATCCCCCGGGACAGGGGATTCTACGAGCAGTACTTC.